What follows are 9 T cell receptor beta chains derived from one specimen sequenced in a study of blood T cell repertoires in COVID-19. Here immunoSEQ multiplex PCR was the method, and the copy in TCRdb shows in-frame clones only, minus some. The sample carries about half a million clones, 80% to 90% recorded once. The sample comprised peripheral blood. These receptors were taken from a human donor in a cohort sampled during active COVID-19.

This chain uses TRBV2 with TRBJ2-7; 7 bases agree with TRBD1. This CDR3 is built from 15 residues. V was clipped by 6 bases and J by 0 bases; unmatched bases: 8. The germline V gene encodes CDR1 SNHLY and CDR2 FYNNEI. The CDR3 DNA reads TGTGCCAGCAGGGGACAGAGCTCCCTCTCCTACGAGCAGTACTTC. Translated, it gives CASRGQSSLSYEQYF.

The genes are TRBV12-3 or TRBV12-4 and TRBJ2-2; D unclear. Trimming stripped 8 bases from V and 1 base from J, with 8 bases between. This CDR3 contains 13 residues. CDR3 loop: CASYDKNTGELFF. CDR3 in DNA: TGTGCCAGCTATGACAAGAACACCGGGGAGCTGTTTTTT.

The V call is TRBV5-4, the J call TRBJ1-2, with D possibly TRBD1 on 5 matching bases. CDR3 length equals 13 residues. Trimming removed 3 bases at V and 9 bases at J, with 15 bases between. The V gene's germline CDR1 is SGHNT and CDR2 YYREEE (reference sequence). CDR3 bases: TGTGCCAGCAGCTCTAGACAGCAGCAGCGCTACACCTTC. Amino acid sequence: CASSSRQQQRYTF.

The chain recombines TRBV11-2 with TRBJ1-4; possible D gene TRBD1, 5 bases. The germline V and J ends were trimmed by 3 bases and 3 bases, with 8 bases remaining between them. The CDR3 is made up of 14 amino acids. Germline CDR1 is SGHAT and CDR2 is FQNNGV. CDR3 loop: CASSFRGANEKLFF. CDR3 sequence (DNA): TGTGCCAGCAGCTTTCGGGGGGCTAATGAAAAACTGTTTTTT.

This clone was found once. The V call is TRBV19, the J call TRBJ2-3, with 12 positions matching TRBD2. CDR1 LNHDA and CDR2 SQIVND come from the germline V gene (reference sequence). V was clipped by 4 bases and J by 4 bases; unmatched bases: 6. This CDR3 region has 16 residues. The CDR3 here is CASSTRLAGVPDTQYF. The CDR3 nucleotides are TGTGCCAGTAGTACTAGACTAGCGGGGGTCCCAGATACGCAGTATTTT.

CDR3 in amino acids: CASSTPLAEVNEQFF. The CDR3 region has the DNA TGTGCCAGCAGCACGCCCCTAGCGGAGGTCAATGAGCAGTTCTTC. The chain uses TRBV3-1 (or the pseudogene TRBV3-2) and TRBJ2-1; 7 positions match TRBD2. The junction had 10 bases not matched to a gene; V was cut back by 5 bases and J by 6 bases. Germline CDR1 is LGHDT and CDR2 is YNNKEL (reference sequence). The CDR3 loop spans 15 amino acids.

This clone was seen a handful of times. The gene calls are TRBV7-9 and TRBJ2-5; maybe TRBD2 (5 bases). This CDR3 is built from 15 residues. Per the germline V gene, CDR1 is SEHNR and CDR2 is FQNEAQ (reference sequence). V was clipped by 1 base and J by 5 bases, with 14 bases between them. CDR3 in amino acids: CASSLGVGVRETQYF. In nucleotides, the CDR3 is TGTGCCAGCAGCTTAGGGGTCGGGGTTCGGGAGACCCAGTACTTC.

Remarks on this clone: Other DNA sequences in this sample translate to the same CDR3. This chain uses TRBV7-9 with TRBJ1-1, with D possibly being TRBD1 (5 bases). The germline V gene has CDR1 SEHNR and CDR2 FQNEAQ (reference sequence). The CDR3 has 13 residues. Trimming removed 2 bases at V and 3 bases at J, with 7 bases between. CDR3: CASSLTGDTEAFF. The DNA of the CDR3 is TGTGCCAGCAGCTTAACGGGGGACACTGAAGCTTTCTTT.

The rearrangement joins TRBV7-8 to TRBJ1-2, with 10 positions matching TRBD1. The germline CDR1 and CDR2 sequences are SGHVS and FQNEAQ. This CDR3 is 18 amino acids long. The J segment lost 4 bases and the V segment lost 2 bases, leaving 13 bases of the junction unmatched. CDR3 amino acids: CASSLFFRGTGVGYGYTF. CDR3 nucleotides: TGTGCCAGCAGCTTATTTTTCCGAGGGACAGGGGTTGGCTATGGCTACACCTTC.